The rows below give T cell receptor beta chains drawn from one sample of a study of regulatory T cells in long-lasting Graves disease. TCRdb re-called the multiplex PCR reads with MiXCR, one entry per CDR3 protein. The sample has roughly 400,000 distinct CDR3 sequences; roughly a fifth are singletons. The input for sequencing was peripheral blood mononuclear cells (PBMCs), taken when the disease was refractory, from a patient treated with antithyroid drugs. The receptors originated from a female donor with Graves disease. CDR3s include the opening cysteine and the closing phenylalanine or tryptophan. D genes are given only for firm matches. For some rows the clone size is stated as once, few or many, or as a class when expanded; others skip it.

V: TRBV6-1
length: 14
D: .
size: many
J: TRBJ1-5
CDR3: CASRDPGEYQPQHF
DNA: TGTGCCAGCAGAGATCCGGGGGAATATCAGCCCCAGCATTTT

V: TRBV27
length: 19
D: TRBD2
size: many
J: TRBJ2-2
CDR3: CASSSPGGWGLAKTGELFF
DNA: TGTGCCAGCAGTTCCCCCGGGGGGTGGGGACTAGCGAAAACCGGGGAGCTGTTTTTT

V: TRBV20-1
length: 14
D: TRBD1
size: many
J: TRBJ1-5
CDR3: CSASRAGGFQPQHF
DNA: TGCAGTGCTAGTCGGGCAGGGGGCTTTCAGCCCCAGCATTTT

V: TRBV19
length: 16
D: TRBD1
size: few
J: TRBJ2-2
CDR3: CASSLRDSFETGELFF
DNA: TGTGCCAGTAGTCTCCGGGACAGCTTTGAAACCGGGGAGCTGTTTTTT

V: TRBV7-9
length: 13
D: .
size: few
J: TRBJ1-1
CDR3: CASAPEMNTEAFF
DNA: TGTGCCAGCGCCCCCGAGATGAACACTGAAGCTTTCTTT

V: TRBV7-9
length: 12
D: TRBD1
size: many
J: TRBJ2-7
CDR3: CASSLGRTGEYF
DNA: TGTGCCAGCAGCTTAGGTCGGACAGGGGAGTACTTC

V: TRBV6-2/TRBV6-3
length: 17
D: TRBD1
size: .
J: TRBJ1-5
CDR3: CASSYSAGGGHNQPQHF
DNA: TGTGCCAGCAGTTACTCGGCAGGGGGAGGTCACAATCAGCCCCAGCATTTT

V: TRBV5-1
length: 18
D: TRBD1
size: .
J: TRBJ2-7
CDR3: CASSPGGGRQGSGYEQYF
DNA: TGCGCCAGCAGCCCAGGGGGCGGAAGACAGGGCAGCGGGTACGAGCAGTACTTC

V: TRBV20-1
length: 19
D: TRBD2
size: .
J: TRBJ2-1
CDR3: CSATRLAGGGTGSYNEQFF
DNA: TGCAGTGCTACAAGACTAGCGGGAGGGGGGACGGGCTCCTACAATGAGCAGTTCTTC

V: TRBV12-3/TRBV12-4
length: 15
D: TRBD1
size: many
J: TRBJ2-7
CDR3: CASSLDRGYSYEQYF
DNA: TGTGCCAGCAGTTTGGACAGGGGCTACTCCTACGAGCAGTACTTC

V: TRBV27
length: 17
D: .
size: many
J: TRBJ2-2
CDR3: CASSFGSRVRDTGELFF
DNA: TGTGCCAGCAGTTTTGGGTCTCGGGTGCGGGACACCGGGGAGCTGTTTTTT

V: TRBV20-1
length: 12
D: .
size: few
J: TRBJ2-5
CDR3: CSASTRQETQYF
DNA: TGCAGTGCTAGCACCCGCCAAGAGACCCAGTACTTC

V: TRBV28
length: 16
D: TRBD2
size: many
J: TRBJ2-7
CDR3: CASRPALAGVVYEQYF
DNA: TGTGCCAGTCGACCGGCCTTAGCGGGAGTGGTGTACGAGCAGTACTTC

V: TRBV27
length: 17
D: TRBD1
size: .
J: TRBJ1-5
CDR3: CASSWGRVQGGNQPQHF
DNA: TGTGCCAGCAGTTGGGGGAGGGTCCAGGGGGGCAATCAGCCCCAGCATTTT

V: TRBV19
length: 15
D: .
size: .
J: TRBJ2-7
CDR3: CASSSQGKGSYEQYF
DNA: TGTGCCAGTAGTTCGCAGGGGAAAGGGTCATACGAGCAGTACTTC

V: TRBV18
length: 15
D: TRBD1
size: few
J: TRBJ1-5
CDR3: CASSPGQGASQPQHF
DNA: TGTGCCAGCTCACCCGGACAGGGGGCGTCTCAGCCCCAGCATTTT

V: TRBV27
length: 15
D: TRBD2
size: few
J: TRBJ2-5
CDR3: CASSPTSGGEGTQYF
DNA: TGTGCCAGCAGTCCGACTAGCGGGGGGGAGGGGACCCAGTACTTC

V: TRBV19
length: 16
D: TRBD2
size: few
J: TRBJ2-7
CDR3: CASSAVTSGRDYEQYF
DNA: TGTGCCAGTAGTGCCGTGACTAGCGGGAGAGACTACGAGCAGTACTTC

V: TRBV20-1
length: 13
D: .
size: .
J: TRBJ2-7
CDR3: CSAAGVLSYEQYF
DNA: TGCAGTGCTGCCGGGGTCCTCTCCTACGAGCAGTACTTC

V: TRBV28
length: 17
D: .
size: many
J: TRBJ2-2
CDR3: CASSLLSRGPNTGELFF
DNA: TGTGCCAGCAGTTTACTGTCAAGGGGACCGAACACCGGGGAGCTGTTTTTT

V: TRBV5-1
length: 13
D: .
size: .
J: TRBJ2-5
CDR3: CASGMGFKETQYF
DNA: TGCGCCAGCGGGATGGGGTTCAAAGAGACCCAGTACTTC

V: TRBV25-1
length: 16
D: TRBD2
size: few
J: TRBJ2-3
CDR3: CASSEYFLADTDTQYF
DNA: TGTGCCAGCAGTGAATATTTCCTAGCGGACACAGATACGCAGTATTTT

V: TRBV28
length: 15
D: TRBD1
size: .
J: TRBJ2-7
CDR3: CASSAPGQGAYEQYF
DNA: TGTGCCAGCAGTGCCCCGGGACAGGGGGCCTACGAGCAGTACTTC

V: TRBV3-1
length: 13
D: .
size: .
J: TRBJ2-7
CDR3: CASSQDIQAEQYF
DNA: TGTGCCAGCAGCCAGGATATACAAGCTGAGCAGTACTTC

V: TRBV7-9
length: 14
D: .
size: few
J: TRBJ1-2
CDR3: CASSLSMTAHGYTF
DNA: TGTGCCAGCAGCTTGAGTATGACAGCACATGGCTACACCTTC

V: TRBV20-1
length: 12
D: .
size: many
J: TRBJ1-2
CDR3: CSAAPTRHGYTF
DNA: TGCAGTGCGGCCCCGACGAGGCATGGCTACACCTTC

V: TRBV2
length: 14
D: .
size: .
J: TRBJ2-7
CDR3: CASSETSPPYEQYF
DNA: TGTGCCAGCAGTGAAACTAGCCCACCCTACGAGCAGTACTTC

V: TRBV7-3
length: 16
D: TRBD1
size: few
J: TRBJ1-4
CDR3: CASSTDRGLVNEKLFF
DNA: TGTGCCAGCAGCACGGACAGGGGTTTGGTTAATGAAAAACTGTTTTTT

V: TRBV27
length: 15
D: .
size: many
J: TRBJ1-6
CDR3: CASSQGPPEGSPLHF
DNA: TGTGCCAGCAGTCAGGGACCCCCTGAAGGTTCACCCCTCCACTTT

V: TRBV9
length: 14
D: .
size: many
J: TRBJ2-5
CDR3: CASGTQDSLETQYF
DNA: TGTGCCAGCGGGACCCAGGACAGCCTTGAGACCCAGTACTTC

V: TRBV5-1
length: 19
D: TRBD2
size: few
J: TRBJ2-2
CDR3: CASSFRTSGRAGNTGELFF
DNA: TGCGCCAGCAGCTTTAGGACTAGCGGGAGGGCCGGGAACACCGGGGAGCTGTTTTTT

V: TRBV28
length: 12
D: .
size: many
J: TRBJ1-1
CDR3: CASSLRSLQAFF
DNA: TGTGCCAGCAGCCTGCGGAGTCTCCAAGCTTTCTTT

V: TRBV10-2
length: 15
D: .
size: few
J: TRBJ2-1
CDR3: CASRTAVSSYNEQFF
DNA: TGCGCCAGCAGGACAGCGGTAAGCTCCTACAATGAGCAGTTCTTC

V: TRBV20-1
length: 14
D: TRBD1
size: .
J: TRBJ1-2
CDR3: CSALNDRADYGYTF
DNA: TGCAGTGCTCTTAACGACAGGGCGGACTATGGCTACACCTTC

V: TRBV28
length: 14
D: .
size: many
J: TRBJ2-5
CDR3: CASSSGQLQETQYF
DNA: TGTGCCAGCAGTTCCGGACAGCTCCAAGAGACCCAGTACTTC

V: TRBV7-2
length: 13
D: .
size: many
J: TRBJ2-2
CDR3: CASSSGQTGELFF
DNA: TGTGCCAGCAGCTCTGGACAGACCGGGGAGCTGTTTTTT

V: TRBV12-3/TRBV12-4
length: 14
D: .
size: .
J: TRBJ1-6
CDR3: CASSESLSNSPLHF
DNA: TGTGCCAGCAGTGAAAGCCTTTCTAATTCCCCCCTCCACTTT

V: TRBV20-1
length: 14
D: .
size: .
J: TRBJ1-5
CDR3: CSARGVGFNQPQHF
DNA: TGCAGTGCTAGAGGGGTAGGGTTCAATCAGCCCCAGCATTTT

V: TRBV7-9
length: 15
D: TRBD2
size: .
J: TRBJ2-7
CDR3: CASSFFSGSSYEQYF
DNA: TGTGCCAGCAGCTTTTTTAGCGGGAGCTCCTACGAGCAGTACTTC

V: TRBV29-1
length: 13
D: .
size: many
J: TRBJ2-7
CDR3: CSVDAGSSYEQYF
DNA: TGCAGCGTTGACGCTGGAAGCTCCTACGAGCAGTACTTC

V: TRBV7-2
length: 13
D: .
size: .
J: TRBJ2-1
CDR3: CASSNFVGYEQFF
DNA: TGTGCCAGCAGCAACTTTGTGGGCTATGAGCAGTTCTTC

V: TRBV3-1
length: 15
D: .
size: many
J: TRBJ1-2
CDR3: CASINSGATGYGYTF
DNA: TGTGCCAGCATCAACTCCGGGGCAACGGGCTATGGCTACACCTTC

V: TRBV7-9
length: 16
D: TRBD1
size: few
J: TRBJ1-6
CDR3: CASSQGQGAYNSPLHF
DNA: TGTGCCAGCAGCCAAGGACAGGGGGCCTATAATTCACCCCTCCACTTT

V: TRBV29-1
length: 13
D: .
size: .
J: TRBJ1-1
CDR3: CSAANRVHPEAFF
DNA: TGCAGCGCAGCTAATAGGGTACACCCGGAAGCTTTCTTT

V: TRBV30
length: 14
D: .
size: .
J: TRBJ2-7
CDR3: CAWSVRAPSYEQYF
DNA: TGTGCCTGGAGTGTACGAGCCCCGTCCTACGAGCAGTACTTC

V: TRBV28
length: 14
D: .
size: many
J: TRBJ2-7
CDR3: CASTLRGTSPEQYF
DNA: TGTGCCAGCACCCTGCGGGGAACATCGCCCGAGCAGTACTTC

V: TRBV28
length: 14
D: .
size: .
J: TRBJ2-1
CDR3: CASSSDGADNEQFF
DNA: TGTGCCAGCAGTTCAGACGGGGCCGACAATGAGCAGTTCTTC

V: TRBV7-9
length: 13
D: .
size: few
J: TRBJ2-7
CDR3: CASSSTAFNEQYF
DNA: TGTGCCAGCAGCTCAACAGCATTCAACGAGCAGTACTTC

V: TRBV10-2
length: 16
D: TRBD2
size: few
J: TRBJ2-5
CDR3: CASSDRTSGSIGTQYF
DNA: TGCGCCAGCAGCGACCGGACTAGCGGGAGTATAGGGACCCAGTACTTC

V: TRBV15
length: 20
D: .
size: .
J: TRBJ2-2
CDR3: CATSRVVWDRQGGGTGELFF
DNA: TGTGCCACCAGCAGAGTCGTTTGGGACAGACAGGGAGGAGGCACCGGGGAGCTGTTTTTT

V: TRBV4-1
length: 14
D: .
size: .
J: TRBJ1-5
CDR3: CASSQLQGNQPQHF
DNA: TGCGCCAGCAGCCAGTTACAGGGCAATCAGCCCCAGCATTTT